A single sample is the source of the 20 T cell receptor beta chains below, sequenced in a study of T-cell memory formation after mild COVID-19 (dated by TCRdb to about 2021). Library preparation used 5' RACE. The instrument given in TCRdb is Illumina NovaSeq 6000. The public sequencing data were trimmed at Q25 with fastp and processed into clonotypes with MiXCR by TCRdb, which kept only in-frame beta chains. Here each entry gathers all rows of one CDR3 protein and keeps the most common genes and DNA. This sample comprises about 250,000 distinct CDR3 sequences, 15% of them detected only once. The top ten clonotypes cover around 2.2% of the sample. Sample: PBMCs or a T cell subset sorted from them (not recorded which). The source of these receptors is an adult woman who had mild COVID-19 (a few samples of this study predate the infection). The sample titles of this study are shuffled in the database, so cell type and time point are left out; the donor was told from shared clones.

This clonotype was picked up a small number of times. This chain uses TRBV5-1 with TRBJ1-2, with D possibly matching TRBD1 (6 bases). From germline, CDR1 is SGHRS and CDR2 YFSETQ. The V end was cut by 4 bases, the J end by 8 bases, with 18 bases between. This CDR3 contains 14 residues. The CDR3 is CASSPRDTTGGYTF. Here the CDR3 DNA reads TGCGCCAGCAGCCCAAGGGACACTACGGGAGGCTACACCTTC.

This clonotype has more than one count but fewer than ten. The rearrangement joins TRBV5-5 to TRBJ2-7, with D maybe TRBD1 (7 bases). CDR1 and CDR2 (germline): SGHKS, YYEKEE (reference sequence). Trimming removed 5 bases at V and 3 bases at J, with 21 bases between. The CDR3 extends over 16 amino acids. The CDR3 reads CASSFTWGDSFYEQYF. For the CDR3, the DNA is TGTGCCAGCAGTTTCACCTGGGGGGACAGCTTCTACGAGCAGTACTTC.

This clonotype has just a few counts. The chain recombines TRBV6-5 with TRBJ2-2; D may be TRBD1 (6 bases). The CDR3 is made up of 15 amino acids. The V end was cut by 4 bases, the J end by 6 bases, with 15 bases between. Germline V gene lookup returns CDR1 MNHEY and CDR2 SVGAGI. The CDR3 coding sequence is TGTGCCAGCAGTTGGGGACACAGGGAACCCGGGGAGCTGTTTTTT. It translates to CASSWGHREPGELFF.

This clonotype has just a few counts. The V and J genes are TRBV5-1 and TRBJ1-1; 7 nucleotides line up with TRBD1. Germline assignment: CDR1 SGHRS and CDR2 YFSETQ. CDR3 size: 16 residues. V shed 0 bases and J 1 base; nucleotides not matched to a gene: 6. The CDR3 reads CASSLGLGTANTEAFF. In DNA, the CDR3 is TGCGCCAGCAGCTTGGGGCTCGGGACAGCGAACACTGAAGCTTTCTTT.

This chain joins TRBV5-5 and TRBJ1-2; unclear D gene. The length of the CDR3 is 15 residues. Germline lookup yields CDR1 SGHKS and CDR2 YYEKEE (reference sequence). The V and J ends lost 0 bases and 8 bases respectively, with 17 bases between them. In DNA, the CDR3 is TGTGCCAGCAGCTTGGCCCCAGACCAACCGGGGGGCTACACCTTC. It is translated as CASSLAPDQPGGYTF.

In its sample, this clonotype was seen a few times. The chain recombines TRBV28 with TRBJ1-5, with D possibly matching TRBD1 (5 bases). The CDR3 has 12 amino acids. Trimming took off 5 bases at V and 8 bases at J, with 10 bases between the two ends. Germline V gives CDR1 MDHEN, CDR2 SYDVKM. The CDR3 reads CASSQQGEPQHF. CDR3 DNA: TGTGCCAGCAGTCAGCAGGGCGAGCCCCAGCATTTT.

This clonotype appeared a few times. V is TRBV18 and J is TRBJ2-5; D not resolved. CDR1 KGHSH and CDR2 LQKENI come from the germline V gene. Trimming left V 6 bases short and J 1 base short, with 9 bases between. CDR3 length: 13 residues. The CDR3 is CASSHWGQETQYF. CDR3 bases: TGTGCCAGCTCCCATTGGGGCCAAGAGACCCAGTACTTC. Full variable domain (remainder filled in from reference TRBV18 and TRBJ2-5): NAGVMQNPRHLVRRRGQEARLRCSPMKGHSHVYWYRQLPEEGLKFMVYLQKENIIDESGMPKERFSAEFPKEGPSILRIQQVVRGDSAAYFCASSHWGQETQYFGPGTRLLVL.

This clonotype was detected only a few times. The chain couples TRBV20-1 to TRBJ2-7; D not certain. The CDR3 loop spans 13 amino acids. V shed 8 bases and J shed 2 bases, with 16 bases lying between them. CDR1 is DFQATT and CDR2 is SNEGSKA in the germline V gene (reference sequence). CDR3 residues: CSHTPGPPYEQYF. As DNA, the CDR3 is TGCAGTCACACTCCCGGGCCCCCCTACGAGCAGTACTTC.

The V and J genes are TRBV29-1 and TRBJ2-7; D tentatively fits TRBD1 or TRBD2 (6 bases each). The ends were cut back, 6 bases at V and 3 bases at J, with 18 bases in the middle. The CDR3 is 14 amino acids. Looked up from germline, CDR1 is SQVTM and CDR2 is ANQGSEA. Here the CDR3 DNA reads TGCAGCGTACACGGAGGGGGTCTTGGCTACGAGCAGTACTTC. Its translation: CSVHGGGLGYEQYF.

The chain uses TRBV5-1 and TRBJ2-3; 10 nucleotides line up with TRBD1. The V gene's germline CDR1 is SGHRS and CDR2 YFSETQ. The V and J ends lost 4 bases and 0 bases, in that order; junction bases with no gene match: 5. The CDR3 consists of 16 residues. CDR3 nucleotides: TGCGCCAGCAGCAAGACAGGGGGCCTTAGCACAGATACGCAGTATTTT. It is translated as CASSKTGGLSTDTQYF.

Many counts were recorded for this clonotype. The rearrangement joins TRBV12-3 or TRBV12-4 to TRBJ2-5; possible D gene TRBD2, 5 bases. Trimming took off 5 bases at V and 4 bases at J, with 11 bases between the two ends. The length of the CDR3 is 13 residues. The CDR3 DNA reads TGTGCCAGCAGTCCCCAACTAGGAGAGACCCAGTACTTC. It encodes CASSPQLGETQYF.

This clonotype has a count of ten or more. The V gene is TRBV5-1, the J gene TRBJ1-1; the match to TRBD1 covers 7 bases. Unmatched junction bases numbered 4, after V lost 7 bases and J lost 1 base. Germline CDR1 reads SGHRS; CDR2 reads YFSETQ. The CDR3 runs 13 residues. The CDR3 here is CASFRDRNTEAFF. In DNA form, the CDR3 reads TGCGCCAGCTTCCGGGACAGGAACACTGAAGCTTTCTTT.

This chain connects TRBV12-3 or TRBV12-4 to TRBJ2-7; a weak D match, TRBD2 (5 bases). CDR3 length: 14 residues. Trimming pared 3 bases from V and 2 bases from J, leaving 11 bases between. For the CDR3, the DNA is TGTGCCAGCAGTTTTAGGACTGGAACCTACGAGCAGTACTTC. It yields the protein CASSFRTGTYEQYF.

This clonotype was recorded a few times. The CDR3 protein is CASSQRLGDEQFF. CDR3 coding DNA: TGTGCCAGCAGCCAACGTCTCGGGGACGAGCAGTTCTTC. The chain links TRBV14 to TRBJ2-1; D possibly matches TRBD1 or TRBD2 (5 bases each). CDR3 length: 13 residues. The V end was cut by 2 bases, the J end by 10 bases, with 12 bases between. The germline CDR1 and CDR2 sequences are SGHDN and FVKESK. Combining the CDR3 with reference TRBV14 and TRBJ2-1 gives the whole variable domain EAGVTQFPSHSVIEKGQTVTLRCDPISGHDNLYWYRRVMGKEIKFLLHFVKESKQDESGMPNNRFLAERTGGTYSTLKVQPAELEDSGVYFCASSQRLGDEQFFGPGTRLTVL.

CDR3 coding DNA: TGCAGTGCTAGAGGACAGGGGGTCACTGAAGCTTTCTTT. It codes for CSARGQGVTEAFF. V and J are TRBV20-1 and TRBJ1-1; 9 nucleotides agree with TRBD1. The germline V gene has CDR1 DFQATT and CDR2 SNEGSKA (reference sequence). This CDR3 contains 13 residues. Trimming took 1 base from V and 4 from J; bases not matched to a gene: 1.

The chain links TRBV12-3 or TRBV12-4 to TRBJ1-2; D is perhaps TRBD1 (5 bases). The V end lost 5 bases, the J end lost 6 bases, and 19 bases lay between the germline ends. CDR3 length equals 15 residues. CDR3 DNA sequence: TGTGCCAGCAGTACCCGGGGGGGGGGGTTCAATGGCTACACCTTC. The encoded protein is CASSTRGGGFNGYTF.

There are a few counts of this clonotype. The rearrangement joins TRBV20-1 to TRBJ2-7; TRBD1 is a possible D gene (6 bases). The V gene's germline CDR1 is DFQATT and CDR2 SNEGSKA (reference sequence). The length of the CDR3 is 16 residues. Trimming left V 1 base short and J 3 bases short, with 19 bases between. This chain's CDR3 is CSARGAGQSFFYEQYF. The CDR3 DNA reads as TGCAGTGCTAGAGGGGCAGGACAGTCTTTTTTCTACGAGCAGTACTTC.

V and J are TRBV27 and TRBJ2-3, with D possibly being TRBD1 (6 bases). Trimming took 2 bases from V and 7 from J, leaving 13 bases between them. The V gene's germline CDR1 is MNHEY and CDR2 SMNVEV (reference sequence). The CDR3 length is 14 residues. The chain's CDR3 is CASSLGDTKYTQYF. Written as DNA, the CDR3 is TGTGCCAGCAGTTTAGGGGACACCAAATATACGCAGTATTTT.

This clonotype was counted between two and nine times. The chain employs TRBV5-1 and TRBJ1-2; tentatively, D is TRBD1 (6 bases). Germline V CDR1 and CDR2: SGHRS, YFSETQ. The CDR3 has 13 amino acids. V gave up 0 bases and J gave up 8 bases, with 11 bases separating them. CDR3 coding DNA: TGCGCCAGCAGCTTGGTCCAGGGGAAGGGCTACACCTTC. It is translated as CASSLVQGKGYTF.

The chain recombines TRBV28 with TRBJ2-5, with 9 bases aligning to TRBD1. The J segment lost 4 bases and the V segment lost 3 bases, leaving 6 bases of the junction unmatched. The CDR3 length is 15 residues. The germline V gene has CDR1 MDHEN and CDR2 SYDVKM. The DNA for the CDR3 is TGTGCCAGCAGTTTTGTACAGGGGGCTACAGAGACCCAGTACTTC. This translates into CASSFVQGATETQYF.